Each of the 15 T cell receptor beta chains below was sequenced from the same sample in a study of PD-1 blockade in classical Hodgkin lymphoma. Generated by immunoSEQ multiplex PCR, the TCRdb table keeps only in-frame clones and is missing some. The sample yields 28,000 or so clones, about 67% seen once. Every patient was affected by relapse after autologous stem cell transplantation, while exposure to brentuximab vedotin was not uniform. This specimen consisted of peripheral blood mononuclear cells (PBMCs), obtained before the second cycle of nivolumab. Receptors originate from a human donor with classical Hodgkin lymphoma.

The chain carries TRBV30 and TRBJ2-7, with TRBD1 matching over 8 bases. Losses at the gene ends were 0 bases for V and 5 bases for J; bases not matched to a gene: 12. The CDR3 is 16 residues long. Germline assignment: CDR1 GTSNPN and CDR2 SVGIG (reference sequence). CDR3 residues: CAWSVQQGVGNHEQYF. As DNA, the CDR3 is TGTGCCTGGAGTGTACAACAGGGGGTTGGGAACCACGAGCAGTACTTC.

DNA for the CDR3: TGTGCCAGCAGTTATCGGCGGGAGGGCCCAGATACGCAGTATTTT. Translated, it gives CASSYRREGPDTQYF. This chain connects TRBV6-5 to TRBJ2-3; 9 nucleotides line up with TRBD2. Losses at the gene ends were 3 bases for V and 4 bases for J; bases not matched to a gene: 5. The CDR3 runs 15 residues. Per germline, CDR1 MNHEY and CDR2 SVGAGI.

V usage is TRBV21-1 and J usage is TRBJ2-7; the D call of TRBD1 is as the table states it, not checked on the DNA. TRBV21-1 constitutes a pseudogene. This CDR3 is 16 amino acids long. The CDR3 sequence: CASSTFRTGRSYEQYF. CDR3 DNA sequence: TGTGCCAGCAGCACCTTTCGGACAGGGCGGTCCTACGAGCAGTACTTC.

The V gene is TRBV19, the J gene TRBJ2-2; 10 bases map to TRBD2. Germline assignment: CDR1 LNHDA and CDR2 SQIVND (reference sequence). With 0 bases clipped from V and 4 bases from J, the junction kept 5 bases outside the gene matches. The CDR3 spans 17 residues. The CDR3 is CASSIDLAGDLTGELFF. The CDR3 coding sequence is TGTGCCAGTAGTATAGATCTAGCGGGGGACCTCACCGGGGAGCTGTTTTTT.

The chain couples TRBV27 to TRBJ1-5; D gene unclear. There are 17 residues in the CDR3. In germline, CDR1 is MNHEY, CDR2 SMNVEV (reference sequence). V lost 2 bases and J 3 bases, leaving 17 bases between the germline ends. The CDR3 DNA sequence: TGTGCCAGCAGTTTAGAGCCGCCCGACATGTTCAATCAGCCCCAGCATTTT. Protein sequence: CASSLEPPDMFNQPQHF.

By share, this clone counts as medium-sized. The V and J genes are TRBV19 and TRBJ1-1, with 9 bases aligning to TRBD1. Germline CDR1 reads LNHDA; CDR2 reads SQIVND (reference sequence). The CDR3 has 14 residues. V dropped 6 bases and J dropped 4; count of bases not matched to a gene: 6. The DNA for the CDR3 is TGTGCCAGTAGGGGACAGGGAATCTTCACTGAAGCTTTCTTT. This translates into CASRGQGIFTEAFF. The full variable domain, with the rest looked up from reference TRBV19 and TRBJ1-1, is DGGITQSPKYLFRKEGQNVTLSCEQNLNHDAMYWYRQDPGQGLRLIYYSQIVNDFQKGDIAEGYSVSREKKESFPLTVTSAQKNPTAFYLCASRGQGIFTEAFFGQGTRLTVV.

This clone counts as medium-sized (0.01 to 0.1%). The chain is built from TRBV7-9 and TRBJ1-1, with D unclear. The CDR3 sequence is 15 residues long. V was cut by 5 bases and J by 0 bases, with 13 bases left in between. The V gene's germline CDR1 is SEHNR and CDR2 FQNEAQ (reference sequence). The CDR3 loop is CASSPDGRLNTEAFF. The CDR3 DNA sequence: TGTGCCAGCAGCCCGGACGGACGCTTGAACACTGAAGCTTTCTTT. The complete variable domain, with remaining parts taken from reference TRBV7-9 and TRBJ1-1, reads DTGVSQNPRHKITKRGQNVTFRCDPISEHNRLYWYRQTLGQGPEFLTYFQNEAQLEKSRLLSDRFSAERPKGSFSTLEIQRTEQGDSAMYLCASSPDGRLNTEAFFGQGTRLTVV.

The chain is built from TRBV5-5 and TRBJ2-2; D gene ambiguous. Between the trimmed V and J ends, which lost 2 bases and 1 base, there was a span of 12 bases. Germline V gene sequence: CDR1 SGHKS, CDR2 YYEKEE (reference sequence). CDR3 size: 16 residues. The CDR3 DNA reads TGTGCCAGCAGCTTAACGGCGACAAAGAACACCGGGGAGCTGTTTTTT. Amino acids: CASSLTATKNTGELFF.

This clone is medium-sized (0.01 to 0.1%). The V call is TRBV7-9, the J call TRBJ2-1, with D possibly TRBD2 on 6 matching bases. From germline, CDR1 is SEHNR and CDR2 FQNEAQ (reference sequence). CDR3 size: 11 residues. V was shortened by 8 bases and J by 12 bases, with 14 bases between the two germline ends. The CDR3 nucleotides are TGTGCCAGCGGCAATTCGGGACTGCAGTTCTTC. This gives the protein CASGNSGLQFF.

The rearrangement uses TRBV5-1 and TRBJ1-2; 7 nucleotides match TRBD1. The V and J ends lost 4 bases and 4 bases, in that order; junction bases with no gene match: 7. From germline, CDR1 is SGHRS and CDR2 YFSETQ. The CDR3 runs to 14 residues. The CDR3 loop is CASSQSTGTYGYTF. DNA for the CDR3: TGCGCCAGCAGCCAGTCGACAGGGACCTATGGCTACACCTTC.

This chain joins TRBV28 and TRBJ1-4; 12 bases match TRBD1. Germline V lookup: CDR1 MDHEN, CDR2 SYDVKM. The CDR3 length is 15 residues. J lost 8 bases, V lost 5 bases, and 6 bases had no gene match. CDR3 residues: CASSLPGQGAEKLFF. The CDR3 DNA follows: TGTGCCAGCAGTCTTCCGGGACAGGGGGCAGAAAAACTGTTTTTT. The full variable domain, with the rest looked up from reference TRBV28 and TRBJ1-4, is DVKVTQSSRYLVKRTGEKVFLECVQDMDHENMFWYRQDPGLGLRLIYFSYDVKMKEKGDIPEGYSVSREKKERFSLILESASTNQTSMYLCASSLPGQGAEKLFFGSGTQLSVL.

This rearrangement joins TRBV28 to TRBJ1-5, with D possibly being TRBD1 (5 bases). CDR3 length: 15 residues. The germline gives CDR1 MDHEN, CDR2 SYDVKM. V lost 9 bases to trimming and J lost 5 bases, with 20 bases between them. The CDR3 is CASRTVSLGDQPQHF. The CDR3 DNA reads TGTGCCAGTCGGACGGTGTCGTTGGGGGATCAGCCCCAGCATTTT.

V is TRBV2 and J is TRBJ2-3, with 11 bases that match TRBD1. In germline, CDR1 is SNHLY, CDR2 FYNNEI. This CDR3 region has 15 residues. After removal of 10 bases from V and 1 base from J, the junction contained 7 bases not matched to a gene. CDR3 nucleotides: TGTGCCATCTCGGGGACAGGGGGGGGCACAGATACGCAGTATTTT. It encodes CAISGTGGGTDTQYF. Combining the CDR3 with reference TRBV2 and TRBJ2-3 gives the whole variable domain EPEVTQTPSHQVTQMGQEVILRCVPISNHLYFYWYRQILGQKVEFLVSFYNNEISEKSEIFDDQFSVERPDGSNFTLKIRSTKLEDSAMYFCAISGTGGGTDTQYFGPGTRLTVL.

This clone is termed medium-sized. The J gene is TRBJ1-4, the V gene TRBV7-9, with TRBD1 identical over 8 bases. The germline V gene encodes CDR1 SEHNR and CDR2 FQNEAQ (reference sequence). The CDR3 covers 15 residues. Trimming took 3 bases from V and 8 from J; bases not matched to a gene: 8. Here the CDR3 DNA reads TGTGCCAGCAGCTTGGAACAGGGGGTTAAGGAAAAACTGTTTTTT. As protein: CASSLEQGVKEKLFF. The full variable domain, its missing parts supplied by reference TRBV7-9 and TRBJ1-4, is DTGVSQNPRHKITKRGQNVTFRCDPISEHNRLYWYRQTLGQGPEFLTYFQNEAQLEKSRLLSDRFSAERPKGSFSTLEIQRTEQGDSAMYLCASSLEQGVKEKLFFGSGTQLSVL.

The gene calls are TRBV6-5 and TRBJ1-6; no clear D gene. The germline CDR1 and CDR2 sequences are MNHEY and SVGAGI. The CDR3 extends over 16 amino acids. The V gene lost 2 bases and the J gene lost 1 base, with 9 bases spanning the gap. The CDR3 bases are TGTGCCAGCAGTTACGGGGTGGGTTCCTATAATTCACCCCTCCACTTT. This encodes CASSYGVGSYNSPLHF.